This entry lists 14 T cell receptor beta chains sequenced from one sample in a study of cytomegalovirus exposure and HLA in healthy donors. With 60 Vbeta and 13 Jbeta primers, the PCR was carried out. Libraries were prepared by immunoSEQ multiplex PCR; TCRdb keeps only in-frame clonotypes and omits some of them. The sample includes about 190,000 clones, roughly 70% of them seen just once. Sample: PBMCs. The receptors were sampled from a woman younger than 45 in good health and CMV-seronegative.

This rearrangement joins TRBV28 to TRBJ2-1, with a possible D match to TRBD2 (5 bases). The ends were cut back, 8 bases at V and 0 bases at J, with 11 bases in the middle. Germline V lookup: CDR1 MDHEN, CDR2 SYDVKM. This CDR3 comprises 14 residues. CDR3 amino acids: CASGGTSSYNEQFF. The CDR3 coding sequence is TGTGCCAGCGGAGGAACTAGCTCCTACAATGAGCAGTTCTTC.

This clone was seen a few times. The rearrangement links TRBV19 to TRBJ2-7, with D tentatively TRBD1 (6 bases). The germline gives CDR1 LNHDA, CDR2 SQIVND (reference sequence). Trimming pared 8 bases from V and 4 bases from J, leaving 21 bases between. The CDR3 length is 15 residues. As DNA, the CDR3 is TGTGCCAGTCAAAGCCGGCCAGGGGCGGTTTACGAGCAGTACTTC. Translated, it gives CASQSRPGAVYEQYF.

J is TRBJ2-5 and V is TRBV5-1, with D possibly being TRBD1 (6 bases). Germline CDR1 reads SGHRS; CDR2 reads YFSETQ. Trimming stripped 4 bases from V and 1 base from J, with 8 bases between. The CDR3 has 13 amino acids. CDR3 sequence: CASSQDSQETQYF. For the CDR3, the DNA is TGCGCCAGCAGCCAGGACAGCCAAGAGACCCAGTACTTC.

This clone was recorded a few times. The chain employs TRBV4-3 and TRBJ1-4, with TRBD1 matching 9 bases. Trimming removed 1 base from V and 8 bases from J; junction bases left unmatched: 8. The CDR3 consists of 16 residues. CDR1 and CDR2 (germline): LGHNA, YSLEER. For the CDR3, the DNA is TGCGCCAGCAGCCAAGTCCCGGGACAGGGATACGAAAAACTGTTTTTT. Translation gives CASSQVPGQGYEKLFF.

This chain joins TRBV6-1 and TRBJ2-6; the D gene is possibly TRBD1 (5 bases). Per germline, CDR1 MNHNS and CDR2 SASEGT. With 5 bases removed from V and 4 bases from J, the gap between germline ends came to 12 bases. This CDR3 is built from 15 residues. CDR3 DNA: TGTGCCAGCAGTACCGCAGGGTCGGGGGCCAACGTCCTGACTTTC. Its protein is CASSTAGSGANVLTF.

In the case of this clone: Its ends do not fully match the called genes, so a read error is possible. The sample has other DNA sequences that encode this CDR3 too. This chain links TRBV6-1 with TRBJ1-1; D is unclear. From germline, CDR1 is MNHNS and CDR2 SASEGT. The CDR3 is 15 residues long. The CDR3: CASSEPREGRTEAFF. In nucleotides, the CDR3 is TGTGCCAGCAGTGAACCTCGGGAAGGGCGGACTGAAGCCTTCTTT.

Only one count was recorded for this clone. The chain uses TRBV7-9 and TRBJ1-2; weak D call: TRBD1 (6 bases). This CDR3 has 17 residues. The germline V and J ends were trimmed by 5 bases and 2 bases, with 21 bases remaining between them. Germline V lookup: CDR1 SEHNR, CDR2 FQNEAQ (reference sequence). DNA for the CDR3: TGTGCCAGCAGCCTATCTCGGGGGGACACCCGAAACTATGGCTACACCTTC. Protein product: CASSLSRGDTRNYGYTF.

The genes are TRBV6-1 and TRBJ2-1; 11 nucleotides line up with TRBD2. The V and J ends lost 4 bases and 3 bases, in that order; junction bases with no gene match: 5. This CDR3 has 16 residues. Germline-derived CDR1 and CDR2 are MNHNS and SASEGT. DNA for the CDR3: TGTGCCAGCAGTGGCGGTGGGACTAGCGGCTACAATGAGCAGTTCTTC. This codes for CASSGGGTSGYNEQFF.

The chain employs TRBV5-8 and TRBJ2-3; 13 positions agree with TRBD2. Germline V lookup: CDR1 SGHTS, CDR2 YDEGEE. This CDR3 spans 16 amino acids. V shed 4 bases and J 4 bases; nucleotides not matched to a gene: 6. The CDR3 DNA is TGTGCCAGCAGCCAAGGGACTAGCGGGGCATCAGATACGCAGTATTTT. Encoded protein: CASSQGTSGASDTQYF.

This chain uses TRBV4-2 with TRBJ2-5; 10 nucleotides line up with TRBD2. The CDR3 has 16 amino acids. The ends lost 2 bases at V and 0 bases at J; junction bases unmatched: 3. From germline, CDR1 is LGHNA and CDR2 YNFKEQ. The CDR3 reads CASSQLGLADQETQYF. CDR3 DNA sequence: TGTGCCAGCAGCCAACTAGGACTAGCGGACCAAGAGACCCAGTACTTC.

The V and J genes are TRBV7-9 and TRBJ2-5; the match to TRBD1 covers 8 bases. The trim removed 5 bases at V and 1 base at J, leaving 3 bases unmatched. CDR1 SEHNR and CDR2 FQNEAQ come from the germline V gene (reference sequence). The CDR3 covers 14 residues. The CDR3 here is CASSLQGAQETQYF. The CDR3 region has the DNA TGTGCCAGCAGCCTGCAGGGGGCCCAAGAGACCCAGTACTTC.

This clone was observed a few times. The V and J genes are TRBV18 and TRBJ1-2; D is ambiguous. V lost 3 bases and J lost 0, with 20 bases in between. The CDR3 has 18 amino acids. CDR1 is KGHSH and CDR2 is LQKENI in the germline V gene. CDR3 residues: CASSPGIGSVQANYGYTF. CDR3 sequence (DNA): TGTGCCAGCTCACCCGGAATAGGTAGTGTTCAGGCTAACTATGGCTACACCTTC.

The count of this clone is one. The chain is built from TRBV7-2 and TRBJ1-2, with D uncertain. Germline assignment: CDR1 SGHTA and CDR2 FQGNSA. CDR3 length: 13 residues. Trimming took off 3 bases at V and 3 bases at J, with 8 bases between the two ends. CDR3 sequence reads: CASSFAQHYGYTF. CDR3 coding DNA: TGTGCCAGCAGCTTTGCACAGCACTATGGCTACACCTTC.

The V and J genes are TRBV6-5 and TRBJ1-2; TRBD1 is a possible D gene (5 bases). CDR3 length: 12 residues. CDR1 MNHEY and CDR2 SVGAGI come from the germline V gene. V lost 8 bases and J lost 7, with 14 bases in between. CDR3 coding DNA: TGTGCCAGCGGTAGGGGCCCCCGTGGCTACACCTTC. The encoded protein is CASGRGPRGYTF.